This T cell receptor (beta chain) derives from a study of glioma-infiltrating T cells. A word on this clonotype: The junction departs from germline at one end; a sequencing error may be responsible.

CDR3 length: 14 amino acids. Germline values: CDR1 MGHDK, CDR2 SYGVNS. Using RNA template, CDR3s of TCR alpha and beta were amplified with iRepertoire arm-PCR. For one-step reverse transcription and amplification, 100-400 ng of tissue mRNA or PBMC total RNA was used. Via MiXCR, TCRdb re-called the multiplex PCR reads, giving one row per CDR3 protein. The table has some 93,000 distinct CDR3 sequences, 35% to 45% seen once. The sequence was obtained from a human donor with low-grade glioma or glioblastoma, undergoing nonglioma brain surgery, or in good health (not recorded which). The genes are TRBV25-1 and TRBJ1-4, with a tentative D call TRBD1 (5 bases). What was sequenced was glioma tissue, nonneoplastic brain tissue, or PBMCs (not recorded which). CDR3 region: CASSESSGTEKLFF. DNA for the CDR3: TGTGCCAGCAGTGAATCTAGTGGGACTGAAAAACTGTTCTTT.